This entry lists 26 T cell receptor beta chains sequenced from one sample in a study of CD8+ T cells in alopecia areata. Sequencing relied on a cDNA template that was reverse transcribed from extracted RNA. Using immunoSEQ multiplex PCR, the repertoire was profiled, and TCRdb retains in-frame clones only, with some absent. The table shows 160,000 or so clones, with 45% to 60% occurring only once. Sequencing used CD8+ T cells sorted from blood, obtained at week 0. The receptors derive from a human donor with alopecia areata.

The chain employs TRBV29-1 and TRBJ1-1; D possibly corresponds to TRBD1 (5 bases). The CDR3 length is 12 residues. Trimming pared 6 bases from V and 0 bases from J, leaving 8 bases between. Germline CDR1 reads SQVTM; CDR2 reads ANQGSEA. The CDR3 here is CSVTDMNTEAFF. CDR3 sequence (DNA): TGCAGCGTGACAGATATGAACACTGAAGCTTTCTTT.

This chain joins TRBV10-3 and TRBJ2-2; D not certain. CDR3 size: 13 residues. Trimming cost V 11 bases and J 3 bases, with 13 bases left between them. Germline V gene data show CDR1 as ENHRY and CDR2 as SYGVKD. The chain's CDR3 is CASLRTDTGELFF. The CDR3 nucleotides are TGTGCCTCCCTCCGGACGGACACCGGGGAGCTGTTTTTT.

This clone was detected a few times. The sample holds other DNA sequences that translate to the same CDR3. This chain uses TRBV7-8 with TRBJ2-7; D remains unclear. V was cut by 4 bases and J by 2 bases, with 3 bases left in between. The CDR3 is 11 residues long. CDR1 SGHVS and CDR2 FQNEAQ come from the germline V gene. CDR3 loop: CASSSTYEQYF. The CDR3, as DNA: TGTGCCAGCAGCTCAACCTACGAGCAGTACTTC.

V and J are TRBV29-1 and TRBJ1-2; D not resolved. V lost 3 bases and J lost 0, with 8 bases in between. The CDR3 is made up of 13 amino acids. CDR1 is SQVTM, CDR2 ANQGSEA, per germline. CDR3 nucleotide sequence: TGCAGCGTTGACGGCCCTTCTAACTATGGCTACACCTTC. Translation: CSVDGPSNYGYTF. Variable domain in full (rest from reference TRBV29-1 and TRBJ1-2): SAVISQKPSRDICQRGTSLTIQCQVDSQVTMMFWYRQQPGQSLTLIATANQGSEATYESGFVIDKFPISRPNLTFSTLTVSNMSPEDSSIYLCSVDGPSNYGYTFGSGTRLTVV.

The genes are TRBV19 and TRBJ2-5; tentatively, D is TRBD1 (5 bases). The germline CDR1 and CDR2 sequences are LNHDA and SQIVND (reference sequence). V dropped 3 bases and J dropped 1 base, with 12 bases sitting between them. The CDR3 is made up of 15 amino acids. The CDR3 is CASSMVARAQETQYF. CDR3 bases: TGTGCCAGTAGTATGGTCGCCAGGGCCCAAGAGACCCAGTACTTC.

The chain is built from TRBV25-1 and TRBJ1-2, with 7 bases aligning to TRBD1. Germline loops: CDR1 MGHDK, CDR2 SYGVNS. V shed 3 bases, J shed 5 bases, and the junction held 9 bases outside the gene matches. The length of the CDR3 is 15 residues. This CDR3 is CASSDGTALRYGYTF. Written as DNA, the CDR3 is TGTGCCAGCAGTGACGGGACAGCCCTGAGATATGGCTACACCTTC.

The chain couples TRBV21-1 to TRBJ2-1. TRBV21-1 has pseudogene status. The CDR3 is 13 amino acids. The DNA of the CDR3 is TGTGCCAGCAGTTGGGGGTACTACAATGAGCAGTTCTTC. This translates into CASSWGYYNEQFF.

The table lists this clone with a few counts. V usage is TRBV7-8 and J usage is TRBJ2-7; 8 positions agree with TRBD1. Germline CDR1 is SGHVS and CDR2 is FQNEAQ. The V gene end was trimmed by 5 bases and the J gene end by 3 bases; junction bases not matched to a gene: 12. This CDR3 contains 16 residues. CDR3 region: CASSGNDRGYGYEQYF. The CDR3 DNA is TGTGCCAGCAGCGGGAATGACAGGGGTTATGGCTACGAGCAGTACTTC.

This clone occurred once. CDR3 in DNA: TGTGCCAGCACCTCAGCGCTCGGGGTATTGTCCCAAGAGACCCAGTACTTC. This encodes CASTSALGVLSQETQYF. V and J are TRBV7-6 and TRBJ2-5, with D possibly being TRBD2 (5 bases). The CDR3 covers 17 residues. The V gene lost 7 bases and the J gene lost 1 base, with 22 bases spanning the gap. CDR1 is SGHVS and CDR2 is FNYEAQ in the germline V gene.

This clone was found a few times. The chain joins TRBV15 to TRBJ1-3; no clear D. The germline gives CDR1 LNHNV, CDR2 YYDKDF (reference sequence). Trimming took 6 bases from V and 2 from J, leaving 2 bases between them. The CDR3 length is 11 residues. CDR3 sequence reads: CATRAGNTIYF. CDR3 bases: TGTGCCACCAGGGCTGGAAACACCATATATTTT.

This clone was found a few times. V usage is TRBV29-1 and J usage is TRBJ2-7, with 8 bases lining up with TRBD2. J was trimmed by 7 bases and V by 7 bases; bases with no gene match: 6. In germline, CDR1 is SQVTM, CDR2 ANQGSEA. This CDR3 spans 11 amino acids. The CDR3 nucleotides read TGCAGCGCGAGCGGGGGCGGGGAGCAGTACTTC. Translating gives CSASGGGEQYF.

The chain is built from TRBV27 and TRBJ2-1; a possible D gene is TRBD1 (5 bases). V lost 2 bases and J lost 2, with 7 bases in between. The CDR3 has 14 residues. Per the germline V gene, CDR1 is MNHEY and CDR2 is SMNVEV (reference sequence). CDR3 in amino acids: CASSLQGTYNEQFF. The CDR3 DNA sequence: TGTGCCAGCAGTTTACAGGGCACCTACAATGAGCAGTTCTTC.

This chain joins TRBV27 and TRBJ1-4, with 10 bases aligning to TRBD1. This CDR3 spans 13 amino acids. Germline V gene sequence: CDR1 MNHEY, CDR2 SMNVEV (reference sequence). The ends lost 8 bases at V and 8 bases at J; junction bases unmatched: 5. The CDR3 here is CASGDRGREKLFF. The CDR3 coding sequence is TGTGCCAGCGGGGACAGGGGACGGGAAAAACTGTTTTTT.

The chain employs TRBV10-3 and TRBJ2-1, with 13 bases matching TRBD2. V gave up 6 bases and J gave up 8 bases; unmatched junction bases: 7. Per the germline V gene, CDR1 is ENHRY and CDR2 is SYGVKD. CDR3 length: 15 amino acids. The chain's CDR3 is CAIRTLAGGPYEQFF. The DNA for the CDR3 is TGTGCCATCAGGACACTAGCGGGGGGGCCGTATGAGCAGTTCTTC.

This clone turned up a few times. The chain uses TRBV11-2 and TRBJ1-1; D unclear. This CDR3 comprises 14 residues. From germline, CDR1 is SGHAT and CDR2 FQNNGV. V was clipped by 0 bases and J by 2 bases, with 7 bases between them. The CDR3 sequence is CASSLDAGNTEAFF. CDR3 in DNA: TGTGCCAGCAGCTTAGATGCAGGCAACACTGAAGCTTTCTTT.

DNA for the CDR3: TGTGCCAGCAGTTTCACAGGGACGGATACGCAGTATTTT. Residues: CASSFTGTDTQYF. The chain carries TRBV14 and TRBJ2-3, with D possibly matching TRBD1 (6 bases). Germline loops: CDR1 SGHDN, CDR2 FVKESK. Between the trimmed V and J ends, which lost 6 bases and 6 bases, there was a span of 13 bases. This CDR3 is 13 amino acids long.

The table lists this clone with many counts. The V gene is TRBV2, the J gene TRBJ2-5; 8 bases align to TRBD2. Germline CDR1 SNHLY, CDR2 FYNNEI. This CDR3 comprises 12 residues. Trimming took 7 bases from V and 5 from J; bases not matched to a gene: 3. The CDR3 DNA is TGTGCCAGCACGCGGGGGGAGGAGACCCAGTACTTC. Translating gives CASTRGEETQYF.

The chain uses TRBV23-1 and TRBJ1-5, with D maybe TRBD1 (6 bases). TRBV23-1 is an open reading frame whose function is uncertain. CDR3 length equals 16 residues. V gave up 1 base and J gave up 4 bases, with 14 bases separating them. CDR3 amino acids: CASSQWGQGLNQPQHF. For the CDR3, the DNA is TGCGCCAGCAGTCAATGGGGACAAGGGCTAAATCAGCCCCAGCATTTT.

The chain recombines TRBV7-8 with TRBJ2-6; D is undetermined. The CDR3 length is 16 residues. V lost 3 bases and J lost 4, with 13 bases in between. CDR1 SGHVS and CDR2 FQNEAQ come from the germline V gene. The CDR3 loop reads CASSFLDAVGANVLTF. The DNA of the CDR3 is TGTGCCAGCAGCTTCTTAGATGCTGTGGGGGCCAACGTCCTGACTTTC. Together with reference TRBV7-8 and TRBJ2-6, the CDR3 gives the full variable domain: GAGVSQSPRYKVAKRGQDVALRCDPISGHVSLFWYQQALGQGPEFLTYFQNEAQLDKSGLPSDRFFAERPEGSVSTLKIQRTQQEDSAVYLCASSFLDAVGANVLTFGAGSRLTVL.

The CDR3 region has the DNA TGCAGCGGCCTCAAGGAAGGAGGCTACACCTTC. Translation gives CSGLKEGGYTF. The chain employs TRBV29-1 and TRBJ1-2; D uncertain. Germline lookup yields CDR1 SQVTM and CDR2 ANQGSEA. The CDR3 extends over 11 amino acids. Trimming stripped 7 bases from V and 8 bases from J, with 14 bases between.

This clone has a handful of counts. The chain has TRBV7-9 and TRBJ1-2, with TRBD1 identical over 8 bases. Trimming cost V 1 base and J 8 bases; bases outside gene matches: 6. The CDR3 extends over 14 amino acids. CDR1 and CDR2 from the germline V gene are SEHNR and FQNEAQ (reference sequence). The CDR3 sequence: CASSLGTTGDGYTF. CDR3 in DNA: TGTGCCAGCAGCTTAGGAACGACAGGGGACGGCTACACCTTC.

The V gene is TRBV11-2, the J gene TRBJ2-1; D is perhaps TRBD1 or TRBD2 (5 bases each). The germline V gene has CDR1 SGHAT and CDR2 FQNNGV. V dropped 0 bases and J dropped 8 bases, with 8 bases sitting between them. This CDR3 is 13 amino acids long. The CDR3 is CASSLEGRDEQFF. CDR3 DNA: TGTGCCAGCAGCTTAGAGGGGCGGGATGAGCAGTTCTTC.

The V and J genes are TRBV29-1 and TRBJ2-7; D is unresolved. Germline CDR1 and CDR2: SQVTM and ANQGSEA. Trimming took 6 bases from V and 0 from J, leaving 21 bases between them. The CDR3 loop spans 16 amino acids. The CDR3 nucleotides read TGCAGCGTCGCGGAACCAGAAGGTTCCCGCTCCTACGAGCAGTACTTC. Translating gives CSVAEPEGSRSYEQYF.

This clone came up a few times. The chain uses TRBV4-3 and TRBJ2-7, with D possibly being TRBD2 (5 bases). V was trimmed by 0 bases and J by 2 bases, leaving 8 bases between them. The CDR3 consists of 14 residues. CDR1 and CDR2 (germline): LGHNA, YSLEER. For the CDR3, the DNA is TGCGCCAGCAGCCAAGATCCCGGGGCCTACGAGCAGTACTTC. Protein product: CASSQDPGAYEQYF.

This chain connects TRBV14 to TRBJ1-1, with a weak D call TRBD1 (5 bases). CDR3 size: 11 residues. Trimming took 4 bases from V and 7 from J, leaving 7 bases between them. CDR1 and CDR2 from the germline V gene are SGHDN and FVKESK. The CDR3 sequence is CASSRDLEAFF. The CDR3 DNA reads TGTGCCAGCAGCCGGGACCTTGAAGCTTTCTTT.

The rearrangement links TRBV19 to TRBJ1-5; D ambiguous. The CDR3 totals 13 residues. CDR1 is LNHDA, CDR2 SQIVND, per germline (reference sequence). Trimming stripped 5 bases from V and 5 bases from J, with 10 bases between. CDR3 loop: CASSDSGYQPQHF. CDR3 coding DNA: TGTGCCAGTAGTGACTCAGGATATCAGCCCCAGCATTTT.